This T cell receptor beta chain came from a study of T cell responses to AZD1222 COVID-19 vaccine. The germline V gene encodes CDR1 MGHRA and CDR2 YSYEKL. This CDR3 has 15 amino acids. V was cut by 5 bases and J by 0 bases, with 13 bases left in between. The study's findings and limits: White British donors predominated, females outnumbered males, and clonal diversity was possibly underestimated.

On this clone itself: Its antigen is still unknown.

Timing groups of about 4 and about 12 weeks for second doses were pooled. Assay: immunoSEQ multiplex PCR; the TCRdb copy retains only in-frame clones and omits some. The data hold about 150,000 clones, with roughly nine tenths observed a single time. The clonotype comes from an adult who received the AZD1222 COVID-19 vaccine. This sample comprised peripheral blood, obtained 28 days after the second AZD1222 dose. The chain is built from TRBV4-1 and TRBJ1-1; the D is unclear. CDR3 residues: CASSTIALMNTEAFF. Here the CDR3 DNA reads TGCGCCAGCAGCACTATCGCGCTCATGAACACTGAAGCTTTCTTT.